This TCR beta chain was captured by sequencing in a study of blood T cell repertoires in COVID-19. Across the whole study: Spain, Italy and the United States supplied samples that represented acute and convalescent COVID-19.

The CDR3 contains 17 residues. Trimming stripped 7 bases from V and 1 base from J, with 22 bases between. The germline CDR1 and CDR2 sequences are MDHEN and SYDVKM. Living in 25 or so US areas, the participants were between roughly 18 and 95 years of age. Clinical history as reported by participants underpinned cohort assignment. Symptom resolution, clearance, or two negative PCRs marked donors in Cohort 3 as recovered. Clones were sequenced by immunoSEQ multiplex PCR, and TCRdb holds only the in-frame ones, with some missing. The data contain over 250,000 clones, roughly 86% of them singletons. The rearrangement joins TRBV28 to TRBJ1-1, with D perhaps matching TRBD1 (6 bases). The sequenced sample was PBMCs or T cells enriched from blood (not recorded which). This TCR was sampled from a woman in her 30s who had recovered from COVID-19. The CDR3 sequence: CASITQRQVSENTEAFF. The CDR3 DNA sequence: TGTGCCAGCATCACCCAACGACAGGTTTCGGAGAACACTGAAGCTTTCTTT.